Each of the 21 T cell receptor beta chains below was sequenced from the same sample in a study of cytomegalovirus exposure and HLA in healthy donors. The repertoire was sequenced with immunoSEQ multiplex PCR; TCRdb's copy has only in-frame clones and lacks some. The sample has around 250,000 clones, nearly 90% seen once. Sequenced: PBMCs. These receptors were taken from a woman aged 18 to 35 in good health and CMV-seronegative.

The chain combines TRBV7-6 with TRBJ2-2; possibly TRBD2 for D (6 bases). Trimming cost V 0 bases and J 2 bases, with 10 bases left between them. Germline CDR1 SGHVS, CDR2 FNYEAQ. The CDR3 has 16 amino acids. In nucleotides, the CDR3 is TGTGCCAGCAGCTTAGCGGCTAGCGTCAACACCGGGGAGCTGTTTTTT. Encoded protein: CASSLAASVNTGELFF.

The V call is TRBV28, the J call TRBJ1-6; no clear D. This CDR3 has 15 residues. V dropped 7 bases and J dropped 5 bases, with 15 bases sitting between them. Looked up from germline, CDR1 is MDHEN and CDR2 is SYDVKM. The CDR3 reads CASKMRGTNNSPLHF. CDR3 DNA: TGTGCCAGCAAAATGCGGGGAACAAATAATTCACCCCTCCACTTT.

The rearrangement uses TRBV11-2 and TRBJ2-5; 7 nucleotides match TRBD2. The J segment lost 5 bases and the V segment lost 5 bases, leaving 8 bases of the junction unmatched. The CDR3 length is 14 residues. CDR1 is SGHAT, CDR2 FQNNGV, per germline. The CDR3 loop reads CASSRGGIAETQYF. DNA of the CDR3: TGTGCCAGCAGCCGGGGAGGGATTGCGGAGACCCAGTACTTC.

The V gene is TRBV2, the J gene TRBJ1-1; TRBD1 matches at 10 bases. The CDR3 totals 15 residues. Germline-derived CDR1 and CDR2 are SNHLY and FYNNEI. V shed 6 bases, J shed 4 bases, and the junction held 8 bases outside the gene matches. The CDR3 is CASRVDRGRGTEAFF. As DNA, the CDR3 is TGTGCCAGCAGGGTCGACAGGGGGCGAGGCACTGAAGCTTTCTTT.

The chain carries TRBV4-3 and TRBJ2-7; TRBD1 matches at 8 bases. Germline-derived CDR1 and CDR2 are LGHNA and YSLEER. V trimming: 1 base; J trimming: 2 bases; junction bases outside the gene matches: 4. The CDR3 has 15 residues. Here the CDR3 DNA reads TGCGCCAGCAGCCAAGTCGTACAGGGGGCCTACGAGCAGTACTTC. This codes for CASSQVVQGAYEQYF.

The rearrangement joins TRBV2 to TRBJ1-4; D might be TRBD1 (5 bases). This CDR3 has 16 amino acids. Germline V gene sequence: CDR1 SNHLY, CDR2 FYNNEI. Trimming stripped 3 bases from V and 7 bases from J, with 18 bases between. CDR3 nucleotide sequence: TGTGCCAGCAGTGACGGGACGCGGGGAAGGGGTGAAAAACTGTTTTTT. The encoded protein is CASSDGTRGRGEKLFF.

The chain joins TRBV6-5 to TRBJ1-1; the match to TRBD1 covers 7 bases. Germline V gene sequence: CDR1 MNHEY, CDR2 SVGAGI. This CDR3 has 15 amino acids. The junction had 8 bases not matched to a gene; V was cut back by 6 bases and J by 1 base. CDR3 bases: TGTGCCAGCAGCCTACAAGACAGGGAGAACACTGAAGCTTTCTTT. It translates to CASSLQDRENTEAFF.

This chain uses TRBV5-1 with TRBJ2-7; a weak D match, TRBD1 (6 bases). The CDR3 is 13 amino acids. Per germline, CDR1 SGHRS and CDR2 YFSETQ. V lost 3 bases to trimming and J lost 2 bases, with 9 bases between them. The CDR3 DNA reads as TGCGCCAGCAGCTCCGGACAGACCTACGAGCAGTACTTC. Residues: CASSSGQTYEQYF.

The gene calls are TRBV14 and TRBJ2-7; D not certain. There are 13 residues in the CDR3. CDR1 is SGHDN and CDR2 is FVKESK in the germline V gene. The V end was cut by 0 bases, the J end by 0 bases, with 3 bases between. In DNA form, the CDR3 reads TGTGCCAGCAGCCAAGATCTCTCCTACGAGCAGTACTTC. Translating it yields CASSQDLSYEQYF. Full variable domain (outside the CDR3, taken from reference TRBV14 and TRBJ2-7): EAGVTQFPSHSVIEKGQTVTLRCDPISGHDNLYWYRRVMGKEIKFLLHFVKESKQDESGMPNNRFLAERTGGTYSTLKVQPAELEDSGVYFCASSQDLSYEQYFGPGTRLTVT.

This sequence joins TRBV5-1 and TRBJ2-2; weak D call: TRBD1 (5 bases). CDR1 SGHRS and CDR2 YFSETQ come from the germline V gene. The CDR3 consists of 16 residues. V was cut by 2 bases and J by 2 bases, with 13 bases left in between. The CDR3 loop is CASSFIIRANTGELFF. The DNA of the CDR3 is TGCGCCAGCAGCTTCATTATCAGGGCAAACACCGGGGAGCTGTTTTTT. Supplemented by reference TRBV5-1 and TRBJ2-2, the full variable domain reads KAGVTQTPRYLIKTRGQQVTLSCSPISGHRSVSWYQQTPGQGLQFLFEYFSETQRNKGNFPGRFSGRQFSNSRSEMNVSTLELGDSALYLCASSFIIRANTGELFFGEGSRLTVL.

V gene TRBV5-1 combines with J gene TRBJ1-1, with 8 bases lining up with TRBD1. CDR3 length equals 15 residues. CDR1 is SGHRS and CDR2 is YFSETQ in the germline V gene. Unmatched junction bases numbered 6, after V lost 2 bases and J lost 3 bases. As DNA, the CDR3 is TGCGCCAGCAGCTTAGGACAGGGCCGGGACACTGAAGCTTTCTTT. This translates into CASSLGQGRDTEAFF.

V gene TRBV5-1 combines with J gene TRBJ1-1; possibly TRBD1 for D (5 bases). CDR1 is SGHRS, CDR2 YFSETQ, per germline. The CDR3 totals 14 residues. With 4 bases removed from V and 4 bases from J, the gap between germline ends came to 14 bases. CDR3: CASSHPGEGTEAFF. Here the CDR3 DNA reads TGCGCCAGCAGCCACCCGGGGGAGGGCACTGAAGCTTTCTTT.

V is TRBV6-5 and J is TRBJ2-2, with 7 bases matching TRBD1. The ends lost 1 base at V and 6 bases at J; junction bases unmatched: 5. The CDR3 contains 15 residues. The V gene's germline CDR1 is MNHEY and CDR2 SVGAGI. CDR3 region: CASSYFNTGAGELFF. The CDR3 DNA sequence: TGTGCCAGCAGTTACTTTAACACAGGGGCCGGGGAGCTGTTTTTT.

The rearrangement links TRBV7-9 to TRBJ2-7; 9 bases fit TRBD1. The CDR3 consists of 14 residues. V was pared by 5 bases and J by 2 bases, with 4 bases of the junction left unmatched. The V gene's germline CDR1 is SEHNR and CDR2 FQNEAQ (reference sequence). DNA for the CDR3: TGTGCCAGCAGCCCGGGACAGGGTGCCTACGAGCAGTACTTC. This encodes CASSPGQGAYEQYF.

This rearrangement joins TRBV28 to TRBJ1-3; D is undetermined. Trimming took off 8 bases at V and 0 bases at J, with 5 bases between the two ends. Germline V CDR1 and CDR2: MDHEN, SYDVKM. This CDR3 is built from 12 residues. The CDR3 bases are TGTGCCAGCTCTAACTCTGGAAACACCATATATTTT. This encodes CASSNSGNTIYF.

This chain links TRBV6-1 with TRBJ2-3; 8 nucleotides match TRBD2. This CDR3 spans 15 amino acids. V shed 3 bases, J shed 6 bases, and the junction held 8 bases outside the gene matches. The germline V gene encodes CDR1 MNHNS and CDR2 SASEGT. The CDR3 sequence: CASSEEAGEWDTQYF. The CDR3 DNA follows: TGTGCCAGCAGTGAGGAAGCGGGGGAATGGGATACGCAGTATTTT.

This sequence joins TRBV25-1 and TRBJ2-7, with D tentatively TRBD2 (6 bases). The V and J ends lost 1 base and 0 bases respectively, with 13 bases between them. This CDR3 is 16 amino acids long. The V gene's germline CDR1 is MGHDK and CDR2 SYGVNS. DNA for the CDR3: TGTGCCAGCAGTGAATGGCGGGACCCAAGCTCCTACGAGCAGTACGTC. Protein sequence: CASSEWRDPSSYEQYV.

The rearrangement joins TRBV7-6 to TRBJ2-7, with TRBD2 matching 12 bases. CDR1 is SGHVS and CDR2 is FNYEAQ in the germline V gene. The CDR3 consists of 17 residues. Trimming removed 3 bases from V and 5 bases from J; junction bases left unmatched: 11. DNA of the CDR3: TGTGCCAGCAGCTTCCTAGCGGGGGGGCCGCTGGTCAACGAGCAGTACTTC. It codes for CASSFLAGGPLVNEQYF.

The chain links TRBV7-2 to TRBJ2-3, with TRBD2 matching over 9 bases. V dropped 6 bases and J dropped 4; count of bases not matched to a gene: 11. The germline V gene encodes CDR1 SGHTA and CDR2 FQGNSA. The CDR3 consists of 16 residues. The CDR3 nucleotides read TGTGCCAGCAGTCCCGTTGGTAGCGGGGGCCCAGATACGCAGTATTTT. Amino acids: CASSPVGSGGPDTQYF.

The chain combines TRBV9 with TRBJ2-5; 8 positions match TRBD2. The CDR3 runs 15 residues. CDR1 is SGDLS and CDR2 is YYNGEE in the germline V gene. J was trimmed by 7 bases and V by 0 bases; bases with no gene match: 8. The chain's CDR3 is CASSVALGLGRTQYF. The CDR3 DNA reads as TGTGCCAGCAGCGTAGCTTTGGGACTAGGACGGACCCAGTACTTC.

The V call is TRBV28, the J call TRBJ1-1; D is unclear. V lost 4 bases to trimming and J lost 2 bases, with 17 bases between them. Germline values: CDR1 MDHEN, CDR2 SYDVKM. CDR3 size: 16 residues. The CDR3 spells CASSSNPLSLNTEAFF. CDR3 nucleotides: TGTGCCAGCAGTTCAAACCCTCTATCCTTAAACACTGAAGCTTTCTTT.